This T cell receptor beta chain emerged from a study of T-cell reconstitution after alpha-beta-depleted transplantation in children. This CDR3 is 14 amino acids long. Germline lookup yields CDR1 SGHRS and CDR2 YFSETQ. Unmatched junction bases numbered 7, after V lost 4 bases and J lost 5 bases. This clonotype was found many times. TCRbeta library construction was performed incorporating unique molecular identifiers. From the PCR reads, TCRdb called clonotypes with MiXCR, one entry per CDR3 protein. Found here are some 240,000 distinct CDR3 sequences, approximately 12% of them singletons; the top ten hold around 2.5%.

The V gene is TRBV5-1, the J gene TRBJ2-3; 7 bases fit TRBD2. The input for sequencing was PBMCs from the stem cell graft donor, taken from the stem cell graft. The clonotype originates from a human donor who donated a stem cell graft to a child with acute lymphoblastic leukemia. The CDR3 DNA reads TGCGCCAGCAGCCGGCGATTAGCGGGAGATACGCAGTATTTT. This codes for CASSRRLAGDTQYF.